This record covers a single T cell receptor beta chain. V lost 0 bases to trimming and J lost 0 bases, with 6 bases between them. Germline V CDR1 and CDR2: LGHNA, YSLEER. The CDR3 runs to 16 residues. The data belong to a study of blood T cell repertoires in COVID-19. At the level of the study: Whether acute or convalescent, the COVID-19 samples came from the United States, Italy and Spain. Sources were T cells, B-cell-depleted T cells, or PBMCs; the material itself was cDNA or gDNA.

The study assigned cohorts using participant-reported clinical history. In the original processing: Counts of nucleated cells, estimated from reference gene primer amplification, were obtained. Only in-frame clones appear in the TCRdb table, and some are missing; sequencing was by immunoSEQ multiplex PCR. D and trimming were read from the DNA, whereas the V and J calls and clone size are those reported in that table. The sample includes 150,000 to 200,000 clones, around 80% seen only once; the top ten take about 15%. The specimen sequenced was PBMCs or T cells enriched from blood (not recorded which). The genes are TRBV4-3 and TRBJ2-6; D is unclear. This TCR derives from a woman in her 50s with acute COVID-19. CDR3 region: CASSQDSPSGANVLTF. CDR3 DNA: TGCGCCAGCAGCCAAGACAGTCCCTCTGGGGCCAACGTCCTGACTTTC.